This T cell receptor (beta chain) stems from a study of blood T cells in healthy people across ages. The use of a sample-barcoded 5' primer and a J-beta primer mix characterized a second PCR of about 7 to 12 cycles. TCRdb reprocessed the 5' RACE reads via MiXCR and lists one record per CDR3 protein. Of over 950,000 distinct CDR3 sequences listed, about 53% are singletons. The germline V gene has CDR1 MNHNY and CDR2 SVGAGI (reference sequence). V was trimmed by 7 bases and J by 5 bases, leaving 21 bases between them. The CDR3 contains 15 residues. Sequenced: blood. The source of this sequence is a woman aged 55-69 years in good health. The chain links TRBV6-6 to TRBJ2-7; possibly TRBD2 for D (6 bases). The CDR3 coding sequence is TGTGCCAGCACGTCCGGGGTGCAGGGAGGACACGAGCAGTACTTC. Amino acid sequence: CASTSGVQGGHEQYF.